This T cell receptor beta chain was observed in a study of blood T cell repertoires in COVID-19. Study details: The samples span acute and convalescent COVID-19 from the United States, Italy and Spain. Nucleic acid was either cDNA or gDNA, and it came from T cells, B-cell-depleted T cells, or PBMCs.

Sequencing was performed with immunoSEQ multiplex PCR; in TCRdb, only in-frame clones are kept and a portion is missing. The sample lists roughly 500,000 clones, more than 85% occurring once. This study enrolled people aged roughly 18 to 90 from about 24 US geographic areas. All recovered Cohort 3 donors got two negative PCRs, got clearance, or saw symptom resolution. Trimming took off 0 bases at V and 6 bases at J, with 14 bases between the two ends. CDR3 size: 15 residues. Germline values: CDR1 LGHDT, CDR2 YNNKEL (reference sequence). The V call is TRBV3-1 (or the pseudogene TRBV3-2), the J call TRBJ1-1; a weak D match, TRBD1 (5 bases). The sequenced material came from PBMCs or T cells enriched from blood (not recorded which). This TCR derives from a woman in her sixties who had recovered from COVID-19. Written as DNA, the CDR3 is TGTGCCAGCAGCCAAGAAGGTCAGGGATGGTCTGAAGCTTTCTTT. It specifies CASSQEGQGWSEAFF.